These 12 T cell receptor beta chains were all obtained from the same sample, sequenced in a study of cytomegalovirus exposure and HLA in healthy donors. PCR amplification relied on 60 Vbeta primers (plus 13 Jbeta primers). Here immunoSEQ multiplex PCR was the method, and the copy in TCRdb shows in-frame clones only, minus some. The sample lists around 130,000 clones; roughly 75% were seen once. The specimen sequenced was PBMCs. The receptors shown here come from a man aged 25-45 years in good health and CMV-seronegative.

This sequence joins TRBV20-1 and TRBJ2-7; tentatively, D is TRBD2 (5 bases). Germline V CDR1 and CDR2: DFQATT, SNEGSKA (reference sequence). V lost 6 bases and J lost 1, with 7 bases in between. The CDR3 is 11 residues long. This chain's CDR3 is CSAGSSYEQYF. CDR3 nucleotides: TGCAGTGCGGGGAGTTCCTACGAGCAGTACTTC.

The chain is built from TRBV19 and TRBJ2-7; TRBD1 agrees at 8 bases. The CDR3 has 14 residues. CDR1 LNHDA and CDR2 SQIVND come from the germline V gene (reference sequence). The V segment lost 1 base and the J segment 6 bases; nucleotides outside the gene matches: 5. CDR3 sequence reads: CASSIGGQGGEQYF. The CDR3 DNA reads TGTGCCAGTAGTATAGGCGGACAGGGCGGCGAGCAGTACTTC.

The CDR3 spells CASSVGQGAVEKLFF. CDR3 DNA sequence: TGTGCCAGCAGCGTAGGTCAGGGGGCGGTTGAAAAACTGTTTTTT. V gene TRBV9 combines with J gene TRBJ1-4; 8 bases are a match to TRBD1. V trimming: 0 bases; J trimming: 7 bases; junction bases outside the gene matches: 5. In germline, CDR1 is SGDLS, CDR2 YYNGEE. The CDR3 is made up of 15 amino acids. Complete variable domain (other parts from reference TRBV9 and TRBJ1-4): DSGVTQTPKHLITATGQRVTLRCSPRSGDLSVYWYQQSLDQGLQFLIQYYNGEERAKGNILERFSAQQFPDLHSELNLSSLELGDSALYFCASSVGQGAVEKLFFGSGTQLSVL.

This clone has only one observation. Here the CDR3 reads CASSEGYDSNEQFF. The CDR3 DNA follows: TGTGCCAGCAGTGAAGGCTACGACAGCAATGAGCAGTTCTTC. The chain has TRBV6-1 and TRBJ2-1; tentatively, D is TRBD1 (5 bases). Trimming stripped 1 base from V and 6 bases from J, with 10 bases between. The germline gives CDR1 MNHNS, CDR2 SASEGT. CDR3 length: 14 amino acids.

The CDR3 DNA is TGTGCCAGCAGCTTAGGCCAGGGGGCGGCTGAAGCTTTCTTT. Translation gives CASSLGQGAAEAFF. This chain uses TRBV11-2 with TRBJ1-1, with 8 nucleotides matching TRBD1. CDR1 is SGHAT, CDR2 FQNNGV, per germline. The CDR3 is 14 residues long. V lost 1 base, J lost 6 bases, and 4 bases stayed unmatched.

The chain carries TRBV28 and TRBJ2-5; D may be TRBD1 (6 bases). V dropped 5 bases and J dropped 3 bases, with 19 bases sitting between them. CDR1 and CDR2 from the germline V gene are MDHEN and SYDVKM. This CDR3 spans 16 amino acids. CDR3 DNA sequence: TGTGCCAGCAGTCTCACCCGGGACACCCGGGAAGAGACCCAGTACTTC. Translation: CASSLTRDTREETQYF. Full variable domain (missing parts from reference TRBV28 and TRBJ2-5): DVKVTQSSRYLVKRTGEKVFLECVQDMDHENMFWYRQDPGLGLRLIYFSYDVKMKEKGDIPEGYSVSREKKERFSLILESASTNQTSMYLCASSLTRDTREETQYFGPGTRLLVL.

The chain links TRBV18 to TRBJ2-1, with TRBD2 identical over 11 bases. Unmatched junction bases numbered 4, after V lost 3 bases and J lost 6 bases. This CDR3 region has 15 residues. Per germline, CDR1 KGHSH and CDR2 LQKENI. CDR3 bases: TGTGCCAGCTCACCCCTTAGCGGGAGGGCCAATGAGCAGTTCTTC. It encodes CASSPLSGRANEQFF.

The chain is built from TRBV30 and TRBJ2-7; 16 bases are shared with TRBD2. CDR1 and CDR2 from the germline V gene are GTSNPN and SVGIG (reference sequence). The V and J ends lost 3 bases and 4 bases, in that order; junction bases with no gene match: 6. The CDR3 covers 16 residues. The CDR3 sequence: CAWSGTSGRASYEQYF. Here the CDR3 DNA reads TGTGCCTGGAGCGGGACTAGCGGGAGGGCCAGTTACGAGCAGTACTTC.

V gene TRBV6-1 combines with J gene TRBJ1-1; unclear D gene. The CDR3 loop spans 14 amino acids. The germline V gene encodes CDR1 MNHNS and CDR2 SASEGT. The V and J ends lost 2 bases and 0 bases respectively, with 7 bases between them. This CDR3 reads CASSEREVNTEAFF. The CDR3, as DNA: TGTGCCAGCAGTGAAAGAGAAGTGAACACTGAAGCTTTCTTT.

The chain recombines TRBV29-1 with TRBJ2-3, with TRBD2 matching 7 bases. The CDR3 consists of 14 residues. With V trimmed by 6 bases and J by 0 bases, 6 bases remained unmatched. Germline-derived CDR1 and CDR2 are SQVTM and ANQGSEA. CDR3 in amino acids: CSVASGTSTDTQYF. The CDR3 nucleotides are TGCAGCGTCGCCAGCGGGACTAGCACAGATACGCAGTATTTT.

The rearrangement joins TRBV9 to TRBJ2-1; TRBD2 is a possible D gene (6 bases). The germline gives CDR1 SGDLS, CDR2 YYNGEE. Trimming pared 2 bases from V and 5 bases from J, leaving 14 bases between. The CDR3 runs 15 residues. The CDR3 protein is CASSVGGTPHNEQFF. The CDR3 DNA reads TGTGCCAGCAGCGTCGGCGGGACTCCCCACAATGAGCAGTTCTTC.

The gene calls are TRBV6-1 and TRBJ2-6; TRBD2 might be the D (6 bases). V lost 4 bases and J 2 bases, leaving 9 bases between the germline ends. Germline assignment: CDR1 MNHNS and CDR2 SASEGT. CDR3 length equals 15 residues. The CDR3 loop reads CASSGGVAGANVLTF. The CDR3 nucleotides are TGTGCCAGCAGTGGGGGGGTCGCTGGGGCCAACGTCCTGACTTTC.